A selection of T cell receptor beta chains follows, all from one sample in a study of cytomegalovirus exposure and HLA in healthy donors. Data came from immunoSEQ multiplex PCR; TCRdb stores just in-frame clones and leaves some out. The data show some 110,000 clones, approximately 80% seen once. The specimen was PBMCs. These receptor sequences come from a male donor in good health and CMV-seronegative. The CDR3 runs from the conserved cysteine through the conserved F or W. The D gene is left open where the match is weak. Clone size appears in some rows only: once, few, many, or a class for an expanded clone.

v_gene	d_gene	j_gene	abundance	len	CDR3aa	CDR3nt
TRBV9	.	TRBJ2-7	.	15	CASSVGAGASYEQYF	TGTGCCAGCAGCGTAGGGGCGGGTGCTTCCTACGAGCAGTACTTC
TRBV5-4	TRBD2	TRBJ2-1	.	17	CASSQPTSGGDSNEQFF	TGTGCCAGCAGCCAGCCGACTAGCGGTGGGGATTCCAATGAGCAGTTCTTC
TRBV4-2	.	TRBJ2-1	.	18	CASSKGDRGGLSYNEQFF	TGTGCCAGCAGCAAAGGGGACCGGGGAGGTCTCTCCTACAATGAGCAGTTCTTC
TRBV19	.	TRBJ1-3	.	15	CASSMGLRSENTIYF	TGTGCCAGTAGTATGGGACTCCGCTCTGAAAACACCATATATTTT
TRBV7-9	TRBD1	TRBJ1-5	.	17	CASSLEQGGGGNQPQHF	TGTGCCAGCAGCTTGGAACAGGGGGGTGGGGGCAATCAGCCCCAGCATTTT
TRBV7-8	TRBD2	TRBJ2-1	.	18	CASSPSEKREGGLGEQFF	TGTGCCAGCAGCCCCTCGGAGAAGCGGGAGGGCGGGTTAGGCGAGCAGTTCTTC
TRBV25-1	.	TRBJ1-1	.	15	CASTPLGRGNTEAFF	TGTGCCAGCACCCCGCTCGGTCGGGGGAACACTGAAGCTTTCTTT
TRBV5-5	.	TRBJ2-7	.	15	CASSEGGTYSYEQYF	TGTGCCAGCAGCGAGGGTGGCACTTACTCCTACGAGCAGTACTTC
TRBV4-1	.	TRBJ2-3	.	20	CASSPREITTSTASTDTQYF	TGCGCCAGCAGCCCAAGAGAAATTACTACTAGCACAGCTAGCACAGATACGCAGTATTTT
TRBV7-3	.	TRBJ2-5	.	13	CASSLGPRETQYF	TGTGCCAGCAGCTTAGGTCCTAGGGAGACCCAGTACTTC
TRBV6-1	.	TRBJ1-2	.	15	CASSEDHRANYGYTF	TGTGCCAGCAGTGAAGACCACAGGGCTAACTATGGCTACACCTTC
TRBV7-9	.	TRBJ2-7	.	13	CASSLAGGNEQYF	TGTGCCAGCAGCTTAGCTGGCGGGAACGAGCAGTACTTC
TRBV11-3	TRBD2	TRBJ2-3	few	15	CASSSGTSGTDTQYF	TGTGCCAGCAGCTCCGGGACTAGCGGCACAGATACGCAGTATTTT
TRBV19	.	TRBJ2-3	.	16	CASSIVAAISTDTQYF	TGTGCCAGTAGTATAGTGGCGGCGATCAGCACAGATACGCAGTATTTT
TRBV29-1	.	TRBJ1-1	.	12	CSVLGGNTEAFF	TGCAGCGTTCTGGGGGGGAACACTGAAGCTTTCTTT
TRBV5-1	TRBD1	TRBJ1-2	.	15	CASSLRDRGRDGYTF	TGCGCCAGCAGCTTGCGTGACAGGGGGCGGGATGGCTACACCTTC
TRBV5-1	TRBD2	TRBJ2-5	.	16	CASSPTGTAGGETQYF	TGCGCCAGCAGCCCAACCGGGACAGCGGGGGGTGAGACCCAGTACTTC
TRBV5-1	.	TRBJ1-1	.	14	CASSLMTTGTEAFF	TGCGCCAGCAGTTTGATGACGACAGGCACTGAAGCTTTCTTT